This is a list of T cell receptor beta chains from one sample in a study of PD-L1 blockade in urothelial cancer. Sequencing used immunoSEQ multiplex PCR; TCRdb keeps in-frame clones, though not all of them. The sample has 50,000 to 65,000 clones; under 90% are singletons. This specimen was PBMCs, taken around atezolizumab (anti-PD-L1) treatment. These receptors were collected from a man between 40 and 49 years old with urothelial cancer. The CDR3 runs from the conserved cysteine through the conserved F or W. The D gene is left open where the match is weak. Expanded clones get a size class; other rows say once, few or many, or leave the size out.

V gene	D gene	clone size	J gene	CDR3 protein	CDR3 DNA
TRBV7-3	TRBD2	-	TRBJ2-2	CASSAAGLAGGTGELFF	TGTGCCAGCAGCGCCGCGGGACTAGCGGGAGGAACCGGGGAGCTGTTTTTT
TRBV5-1	TRBD1	-	TRBJ1-1	CASRGTGSRDTEAFF	TGCGCCAGCAGGGGGACAGGGTCGAGGGACACTGAAGCTTTCTTT
TRBV5-1	-	-	TRBJ2-7	CASGRGHEQYF	TGCGCCAGCGGGCGGGGCCACGAGCAGTACTTC
TRBV11-2	TRBD2	-	TRBJ2-1	CASSSLAGVRNEQFF	TGTGCCAGCAGCTCGCTAGCGGGAGTAAGGAATGAGCAGTTCTTC
TRBV6-6	-	-	TRBJ2-3	CASRGGQSTDTQYF	TGTGCCAGCAGGGGGGGACAGAGCACAGATACGCAGTATTTT
TRBV2	-	-	TRBJ1-5	CASTFDGNQPQHF	TGTGCCAGCACCTTCGACGGGAATCAGCCCCAGCATTTT
TRBV19	TRBD1	-	TRBJ1-5	CASNRAGQAGNQPQHF	TGTGCCAGTAATAGGGCGGGACAGGCAGGTAACCAGCCCCAGCATTTT
TRBV6-5	TRBD2	-	TRBJ2-7	CASSKPGLAAYEQYF	TGTGCCAGCAGTAAACCGGGACTAGCAGCCTACGAGCAGTACTTC
TRBV27	-	-	TRBJ2-2	CVELPNTGELFF	TGTGTTGAACTACCGAACACCGGGGAGCTGTTTTTT
TRBV11-3	-	few	TRBJ1-4	CASSFSLAGTNEKLFF	TGTGCCAGCAGCTTTAGTCTTGCGGGAACTAATGAAAAACTGTTTTTT
TRBV5-8	TRBD1	-	TRBJ2-3	CASSSGQGASTDTQYF	TGTGCCAGCAGCTCGGGACAGGGGGCGTCCACAGATACGCAGTATTTT
TRBV14	-	-	TRBJ1-5	CASSQAGRNQPQHF	TGTGCCAGCAGCCAAGCAGGGCGCAATCAGCCCCAGCATTTT
TRBV6-5	-	-	TRBJ2-1	CASRETTDEQFF	TGTGCCAGCAGAGAAACCACGGATGAGCAGTTCTTC
TRBV28	-	-	TRBJ2-1	CASRGREDRVNEQFF	TGTGCCAGCAGGGGTCGGGAGGACAGAGTCAATGAGCAGTTCTTC
TRBV18	TRBD2	-	TRBJ2-1	CASSPYSAGGPSEQFF	TGTGCCAGCTCACCCTATTCGGCGGGAGGGCCCAGTGAGCAGTTCTTC
TRBV6-5	TRBD2	-	TRBJ2-2	CASSYSGGAPGELFF	TGTGCCAGCAGTTACTCCGGGGGGGCCCCCGGGGAGCTGTTTTTT
TRBV29-1	-	-	TRBJ2-7	CSVEGLHQGEQYF	TGCAGCGTTGAAGGTCTACACCAGGGCGAGCAGTACTTC
TRBV6-6	-	-	TRBJ1-1	CASKDRGDTEAFF	TGTGCCTCGAAAGATCGGGGGGACACTGAAGCTTTCTTT
TRBV7-3	-	-	TRBJ2-3	CASSRGGGTDTQYF	TGTGCCAGCAGCAGAGGGGGGGGTACAGATACGCAGTATTTT
TRBV6-1	-	once	TRBJ1-2	CASSEQVGQFYGYTF	TGTGCCAGCAGTGAACAAGTAGGACAGTTCTATGGCTACACCTTC
TRBV28	TRBD2	-	TRBJ2-5	CASSWSGRAGETQYF	TGTGCCAGCAGTTGGAGCGGGAGGGCCGGGGAGACCCAGTACTTC
TRBV6-1	TRBD1	-	TRBJ2-5	CASSVTETGVETQYF	TGTGCCAGCAGTGTAACCGAGACAGGGGTGGAGACCCAGTACTTC
TRBV5-1	-	-	TRBJ2-3	CASSLGREGTDTQYF	TGCGCCAGCAGCTTGGGACGGGAAGGCACAGATACGCAGTATTTT
TRBV5-4	TRBD1	once	TRBJ2-5	CASSLGDRGQGETQYF	TGTGCCAGCAGCTTAGGAGACAGGGGGCAAGGGGAGACCCAGTACTTC
TRBV27	TRBD2	-	TRBJ2-7	CASAVLGLAGGPRHEQYF	TGTGCCAGCGCTGTACTGGGACTAGCGGGAGGGCCAAGGCACGAGCAGTACTTC
TRBV2	-	-	TRBJ2-1	CASSDAAPRGEQFF	TGTGCCAGCAGTGATGCGGCGCCGAGAGGTGAGCAGTTCTTC
TRBV18	-	-	TRBJ1-4	CASSREEKLFF	TGTGCCAGCTCACGCGAAGAAAAACTGTTTTTT
TRBV28	-	-	TRBJ1-1	CASSTLDGARVRAFF	TGTGCCAGCAGTACCTTGGATGGAGCCAGGGTGCGAGCTTTCTTT
TRBV4-3	TRBD1	-	TRBJ2-7	CASSQEGTGSYEQYF	TGCGCCAGCAGCCAAGAGGGGACAGGTTCCTACGAGCAGTACTTC
TRBV10-3	-	-	TRBJ1-1	CATLPDLNTEAFF	TGTGCCACTCTGCCAGATTTGAACACTGAAGCTTTCTTT
TRBV9	TRBD2	medium-sized	TRBJ2-1	CASSGTSGRTNEQFF	TGTGCCAGCAGCGGAACTAGCGGGAGGACTAATGAGCAGTTCTTC
TRBV10-2	-	-	TRBJ1-3	CASSEFGSQKSSGNTIYF	TGCGCCAGCAGTGAGTTTGGTAGCCAGAAGAGCTCTGGAAACACCATATATTTT
TRBV30	-	-	TRBJ1-1	CASARAGQNTEAFF	TGTGCCTCGGCTAGGGCAGGGCAGAACACTGAAGCTTTCTTT
TRBV7-2	TRBD1	-	TRBJ2-1	CANVPGTGKYNEQFF	TGTGCCAACGTTCCCGGGACAGGGAAATACAATGAGCAGTTCTTC
TRBV19	-	-	TRBJ1-5	CASSSQGFPFSDQPQHF	TGTGCCAGTAGTTCCCAGGGTTTCCCCTTTTCGGATCAGCCCCAGCATTTT
TRBV28	TRBD1	-	TRBJ2-7	CASSLWDGTESSYEQYF	TGTGCCAGCAGTTTATGGGACGGGACAGAAAGCTCCTACGAGCAGTACTTC
TRBV23-1	TRBD1	-	TRBJ2-7	CASILTGAHYEQYF	TGCGCCAGCATTCTAACAGGGGCGCACTACGAGCAGTACTTC
TRBV28	-	-	TRBJ1-1	CASRYTGNTEAFF	TGTGCCAGCAGATATACAGGGAACACTGAAGCTTTCTTT
TRBV6-5	-	once	TRBJ1-4	CASSDMARDEKLFF	TGTGCCAGCAGTGACATGGCCCGAGATGAAAAACTGTTTTTT
TRBV19	-	-	TRBJ1-4	CASTETTTNEKLFF	TGTGCCAGTACTGAGACAACAACTAATGAAAAACTGTTTTTT
TRBV2	-	-	TRBJ2-1	CASSGSSYNEQFF	TGTGCCAGCAGCGGGAGCTCCTACAATGAGCAGTTCTTC
TRBV6-5	-	-	TRBJ1-1	CASSYSRMNTEAFF	TGTGCCAGCAGTTACTCGAGGATGAACACTGAAGCTTTCTTT
TRBV28	-	-	TRBJ1-2	CASSLSVGVYYGYTF	TGTGCCAGCAGTTTGTCCGTCGGGGTTTACTATGGCTACACCTTC
TRBV19	-	-	TRBJ2-1	CASSIGVPGGNEQFF	TGTGCCAGTAGTATTGGTGTCCCCGGGGGCAATGAGCAGTTCTTC
TRBV11-3	-	-	TRBJ2-1	CASSLGQDINEQFF	TGTGCCAGCAGCTTAGGACAGGATATCAATGAGCAGTTCTTC
TRBV13	TRBD1	-	TRBJ2-3	CASSSKTGYTDTQYF	TGTGCCAGCAGCTCGAAGACAGGGTACACAGATACGCAGTATTTT